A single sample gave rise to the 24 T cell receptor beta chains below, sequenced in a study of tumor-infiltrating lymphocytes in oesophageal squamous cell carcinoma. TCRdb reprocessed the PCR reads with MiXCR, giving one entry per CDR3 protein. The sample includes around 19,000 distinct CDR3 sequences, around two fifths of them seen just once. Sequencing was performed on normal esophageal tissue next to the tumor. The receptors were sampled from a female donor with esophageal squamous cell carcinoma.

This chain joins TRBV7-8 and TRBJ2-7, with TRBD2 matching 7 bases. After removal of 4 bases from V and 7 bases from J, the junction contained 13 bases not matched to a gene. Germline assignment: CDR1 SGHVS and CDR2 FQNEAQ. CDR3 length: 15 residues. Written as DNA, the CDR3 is TGTGCCAGCAGCTCCCGGGACTACCCTCCGAGGGAGCAGTACTTC. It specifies CASSSRDYPPREQYF.

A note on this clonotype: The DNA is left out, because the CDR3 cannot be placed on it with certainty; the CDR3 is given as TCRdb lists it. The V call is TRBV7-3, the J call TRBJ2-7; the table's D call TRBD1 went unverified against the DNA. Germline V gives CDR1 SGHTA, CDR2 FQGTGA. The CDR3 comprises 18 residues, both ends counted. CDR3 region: CASSLYNPEGSLWLHLRF.

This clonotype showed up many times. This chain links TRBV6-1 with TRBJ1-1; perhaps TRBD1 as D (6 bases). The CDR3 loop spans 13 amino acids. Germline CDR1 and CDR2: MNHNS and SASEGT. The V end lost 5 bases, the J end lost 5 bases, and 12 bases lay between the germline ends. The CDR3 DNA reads TGTGCCAGCAGTCCCAGGGGCGCGACTGAAGCTTTCTTT. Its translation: CASSPRGATEAFF.

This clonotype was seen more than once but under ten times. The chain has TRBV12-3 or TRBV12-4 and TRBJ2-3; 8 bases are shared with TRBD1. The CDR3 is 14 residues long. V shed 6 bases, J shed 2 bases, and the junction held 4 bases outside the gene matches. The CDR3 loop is CASRRQGLTDTQYF. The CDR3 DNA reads TGTGCCAGCAGAAGACAGGGGCTCACAGATACGCAGTATTTT.

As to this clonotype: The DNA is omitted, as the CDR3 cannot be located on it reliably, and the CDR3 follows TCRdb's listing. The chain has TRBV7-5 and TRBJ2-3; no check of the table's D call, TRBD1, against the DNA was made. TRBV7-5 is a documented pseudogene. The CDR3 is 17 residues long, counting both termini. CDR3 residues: CISVPEAAGTITDTQYF.

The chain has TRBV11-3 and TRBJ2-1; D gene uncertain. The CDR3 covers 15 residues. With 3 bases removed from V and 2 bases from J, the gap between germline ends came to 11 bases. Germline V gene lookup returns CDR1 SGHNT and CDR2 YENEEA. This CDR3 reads CASSLRSPTYNEQFF. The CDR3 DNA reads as TGTGCCAGCAGCTTGAGGAGTCCCACCTACAATGAGCAGTTCTTC.

Here the CDR3 DNA reads TGTGCCAGCAGCTTAGTAAGCGGGAGTGGGAATCAGCAGTTCTTC. Translating gives CASSLVSGSGNQQFF. V gene TRBV7-2 combines with J gene TRBJ2-7; 8 bases are shared with TRBD2. Near its end, the DNA agrees better with TRBJ2-1, so the J call may be wrong. Per germline, CDR1 SGHTA and CDR2 FQGNSA. This CDR3 spans 15 amino acids.

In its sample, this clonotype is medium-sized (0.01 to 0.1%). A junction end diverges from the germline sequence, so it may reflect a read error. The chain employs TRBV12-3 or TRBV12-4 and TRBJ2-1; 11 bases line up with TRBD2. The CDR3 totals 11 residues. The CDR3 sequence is CASSSPGLAAF. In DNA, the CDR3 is TGTGCCAGCAGTTCCCCGGGACTAGCGGCCTTT.

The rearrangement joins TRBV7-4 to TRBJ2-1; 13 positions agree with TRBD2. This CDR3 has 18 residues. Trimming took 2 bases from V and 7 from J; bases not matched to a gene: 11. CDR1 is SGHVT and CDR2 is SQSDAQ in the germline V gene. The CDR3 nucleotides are TGTGCCAGCAGCTTATTCCGGACTAGCGGGAGAAGAAGAAATGAGCAGTTCTTC. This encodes CASSLFRTSGRRRNEQFF.

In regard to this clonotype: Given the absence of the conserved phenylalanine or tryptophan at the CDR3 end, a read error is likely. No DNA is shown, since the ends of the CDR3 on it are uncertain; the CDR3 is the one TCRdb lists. This chain's CDR3 is CASSLWPDGNYGYTFGS. The V and J genes are TRBV11-2 and TRBJ2-5. Counting both end residues, the CDR3 totals 17 amino acids. CDR1 SGHAT and CDR2 FQNNGV come from the germline V gene.

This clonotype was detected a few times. CDR3 nucleotide sequence: TGTGCCAGCAGCGTAGCGGATGTGGGAGTTAGTACGCAGTATTTT. It yields the protein CASSVADVGVSTQYF. The V gene is TRBV9, the J gene TRBJ2-3; possibly TRBD2 for D (5 bases). V was pared by 0 bases and J by 8 bases, with 16 bases between. This CDR3 comprises 15 residues. Germline V gives CDR1 SGDLS, CDR2 YYNGEE.

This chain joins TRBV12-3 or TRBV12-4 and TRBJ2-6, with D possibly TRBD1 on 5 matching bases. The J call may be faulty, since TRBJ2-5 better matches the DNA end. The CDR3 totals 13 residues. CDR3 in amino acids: CASSYRIQETQYF. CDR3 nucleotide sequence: TGTGCCAGCAGTTACAGGATACAAGAGACCCAGTACTTC.

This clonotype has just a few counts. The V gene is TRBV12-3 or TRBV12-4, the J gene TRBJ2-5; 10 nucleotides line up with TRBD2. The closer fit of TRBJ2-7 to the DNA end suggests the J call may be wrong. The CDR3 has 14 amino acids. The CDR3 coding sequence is TGTGCCAGCAGTTTCAGCGGGGGGGCCTACGAGCAGTACTTC. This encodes CASSFSGGAYEQYF.

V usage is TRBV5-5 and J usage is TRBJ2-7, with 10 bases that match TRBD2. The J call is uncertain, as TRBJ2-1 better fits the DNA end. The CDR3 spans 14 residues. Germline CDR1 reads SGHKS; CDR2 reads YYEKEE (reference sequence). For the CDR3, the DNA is TGTGCCAGCACGCTAGCGGGAGTTATGAATGAGCAGTTCTTC. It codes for CASTLAGVMNEQFF.

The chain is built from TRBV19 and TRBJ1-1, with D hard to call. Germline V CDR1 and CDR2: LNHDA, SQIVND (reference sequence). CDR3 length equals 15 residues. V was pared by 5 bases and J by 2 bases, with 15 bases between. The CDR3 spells CASSSPGSGNTEAFF. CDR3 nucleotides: TGTGCCAGTAGTTCCCCCGGAAGCGGCAACACTGAAGCTTTCTTT.

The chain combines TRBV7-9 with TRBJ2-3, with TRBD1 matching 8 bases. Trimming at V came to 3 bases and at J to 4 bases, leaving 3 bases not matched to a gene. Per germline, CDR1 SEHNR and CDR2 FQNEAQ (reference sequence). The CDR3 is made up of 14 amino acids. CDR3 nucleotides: TGTGCCAGCAGCTTGGACAGGGTTGCAGATACGCAGTATTTT. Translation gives CASSLDRVADTQYF.

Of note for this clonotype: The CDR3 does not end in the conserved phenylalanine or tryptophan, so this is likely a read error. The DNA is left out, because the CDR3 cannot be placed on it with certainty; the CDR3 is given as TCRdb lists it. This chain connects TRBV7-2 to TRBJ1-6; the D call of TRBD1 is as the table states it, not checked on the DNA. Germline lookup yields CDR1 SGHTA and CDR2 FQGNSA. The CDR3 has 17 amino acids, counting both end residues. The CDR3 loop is CASSLRTGKHNEQFFGP.

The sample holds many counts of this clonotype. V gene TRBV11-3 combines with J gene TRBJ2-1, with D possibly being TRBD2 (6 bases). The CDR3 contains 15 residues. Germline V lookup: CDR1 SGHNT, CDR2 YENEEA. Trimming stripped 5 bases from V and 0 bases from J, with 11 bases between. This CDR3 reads CASSRLGSSYNEQFF. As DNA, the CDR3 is TGTGCCAGCAGCCGACTAGGGAGCTCCTACAATGAGCAGTTCTTC.

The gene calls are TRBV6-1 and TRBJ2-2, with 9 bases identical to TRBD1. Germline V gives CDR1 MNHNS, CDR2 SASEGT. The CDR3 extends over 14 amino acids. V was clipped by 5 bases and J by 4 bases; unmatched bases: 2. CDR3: CASSRDRVTGELFF. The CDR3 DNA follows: TGTGCCAGCAGTCGGGACAGGGTCACCGGGGAGCTGTTTTTT.

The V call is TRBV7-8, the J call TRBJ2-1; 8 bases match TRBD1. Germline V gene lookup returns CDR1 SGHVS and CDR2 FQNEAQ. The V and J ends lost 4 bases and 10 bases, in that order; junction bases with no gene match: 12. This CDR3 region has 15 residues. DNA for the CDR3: TGTGCCAGCAGCTATGGACAGGGATGGCCCTACGAGCAGTTCTTC. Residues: CASSYGQGWPYEQFF.

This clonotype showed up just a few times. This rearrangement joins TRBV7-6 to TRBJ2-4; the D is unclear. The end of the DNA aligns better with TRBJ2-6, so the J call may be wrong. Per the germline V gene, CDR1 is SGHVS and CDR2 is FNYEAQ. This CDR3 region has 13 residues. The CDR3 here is CASSSMAANVLTF. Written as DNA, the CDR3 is TGTGCCAGCAGCTCGATGGCAGCCAACGTCCTGACTTTC.

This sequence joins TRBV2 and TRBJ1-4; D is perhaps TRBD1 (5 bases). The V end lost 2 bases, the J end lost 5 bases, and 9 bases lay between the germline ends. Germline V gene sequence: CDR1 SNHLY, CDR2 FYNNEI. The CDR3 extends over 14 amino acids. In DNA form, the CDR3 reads TGTGCCAGCAGTGAACAGGGTACAAATGAAAAACTGTTTTTT. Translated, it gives CASSEQGTNEKLFF. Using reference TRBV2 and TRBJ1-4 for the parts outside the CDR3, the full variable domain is EPEVTQTPSHQVTQMGQEVILRCVPISNHLYFYWYRQILGQKVEFLVSFYNNEISEKSEIFDDQFSVERPDGSNFTLKIRSTKLEDSAMYFCASSEQGTNEKLFFGSGTQLSVL.

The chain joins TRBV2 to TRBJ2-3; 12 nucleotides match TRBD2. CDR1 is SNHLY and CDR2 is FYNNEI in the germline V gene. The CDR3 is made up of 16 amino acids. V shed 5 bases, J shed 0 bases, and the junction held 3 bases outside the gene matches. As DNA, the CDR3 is TGTGCCAGCAGTTGGGGGACTAGCGGGAGCACAGATACGCAGTATTTT. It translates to CASSWGTSGSTDTQYF. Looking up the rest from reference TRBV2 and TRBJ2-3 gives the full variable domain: EPEVTQTPSHQVTQMGQEVILRCVPISNHLYFYWYRQILGQKVEFLVSFYNNEISEKSEIFDDQFSVERPDGSNFTLKIRSTKLEDSAMYFCASSWGTSGSTDTQYFGPGTRLTVL.

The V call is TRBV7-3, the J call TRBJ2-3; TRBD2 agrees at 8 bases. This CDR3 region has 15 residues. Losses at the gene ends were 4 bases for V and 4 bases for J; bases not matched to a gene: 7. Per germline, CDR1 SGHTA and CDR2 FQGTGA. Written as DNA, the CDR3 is TGTGCCAGCAGCTCCGGGACTAGTCTTTCAGATACGCAGTATTTT. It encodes CASSSGTSLSDTQYF.